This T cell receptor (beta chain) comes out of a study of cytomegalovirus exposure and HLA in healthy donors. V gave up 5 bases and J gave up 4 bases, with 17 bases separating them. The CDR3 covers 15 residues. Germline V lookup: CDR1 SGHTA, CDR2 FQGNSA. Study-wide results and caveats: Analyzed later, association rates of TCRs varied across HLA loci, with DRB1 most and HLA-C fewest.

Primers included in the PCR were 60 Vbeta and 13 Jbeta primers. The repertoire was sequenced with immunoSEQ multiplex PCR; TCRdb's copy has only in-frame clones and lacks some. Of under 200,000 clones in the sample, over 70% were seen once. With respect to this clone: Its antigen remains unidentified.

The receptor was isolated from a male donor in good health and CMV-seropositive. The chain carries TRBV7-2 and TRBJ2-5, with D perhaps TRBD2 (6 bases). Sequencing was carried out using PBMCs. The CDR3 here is CASSPSRGRIETQYF. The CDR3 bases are TGTGCCAGCAGCCCCTCCAGAGGGAGGATAGAGACCCAGTACTTC.